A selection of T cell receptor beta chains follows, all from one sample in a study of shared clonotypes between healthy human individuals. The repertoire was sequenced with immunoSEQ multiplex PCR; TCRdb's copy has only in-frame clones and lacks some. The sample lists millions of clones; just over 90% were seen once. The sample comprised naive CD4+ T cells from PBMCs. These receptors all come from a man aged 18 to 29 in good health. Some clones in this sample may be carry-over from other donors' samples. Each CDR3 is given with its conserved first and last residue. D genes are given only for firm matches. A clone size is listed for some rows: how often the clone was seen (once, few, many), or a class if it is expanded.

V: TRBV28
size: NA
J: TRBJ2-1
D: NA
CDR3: CASRGGRFLREQFF
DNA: TGTGCCAGCAGGGGGGGGCGTTTCCTTCGTGAGCAGTTCTTC

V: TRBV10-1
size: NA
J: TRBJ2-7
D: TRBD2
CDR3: CASSEWGSGNEQYF
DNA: TGCGCCAGCAGTGAGTGGGGTAGCGGGAACGAGCAGTACTTC

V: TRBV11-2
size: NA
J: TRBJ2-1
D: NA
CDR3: CASSFRGEVYEQFF
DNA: TGTGCCAGCAGCTTTCGAGGCGAGGTCTATGAGCAGTTCTTC

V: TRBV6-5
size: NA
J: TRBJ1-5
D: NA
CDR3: CASSYSRERDQPQHF
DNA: TGTGCCAGCAGTTACTCGAGGGAAAGGGATCAGCCCCAGCATTTT

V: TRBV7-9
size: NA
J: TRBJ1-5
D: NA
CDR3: CASSFIGDQPQHF
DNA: TGTGCCAGCAGCTTTATTGGGGATCAGCCCCAGCATTTT

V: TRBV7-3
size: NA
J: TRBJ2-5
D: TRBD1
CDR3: CASSLIGGGETQYF
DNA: TGTGCCAGCAGCTTAATAGGGGGCGGGGAGACCCAGTACTTC

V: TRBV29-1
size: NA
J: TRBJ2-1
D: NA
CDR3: CSVEDRPSSYNEQFF
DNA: TGCAGCGTTGAAGATCGTCCCAGCTCCTACAATGAGCAGTTCTTC

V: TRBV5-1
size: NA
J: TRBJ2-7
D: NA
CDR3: CASSLGRAYEQYF
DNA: TGCGCCAGCAGCTTGGGTAGGGCCTACGAGCAGTACTTC

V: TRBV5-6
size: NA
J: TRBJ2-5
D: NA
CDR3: CASSWITNGETQYF
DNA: TGTGCCAGCAGCTGGATTACTAATGGCGAGACCCAGTACTTC

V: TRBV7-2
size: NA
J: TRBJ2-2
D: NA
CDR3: CASSSRQGSTGELFF
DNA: TGTGCCAGCAGCTCGAGGCAGGGGTCCACCGGGGAGCTGTTTTTT

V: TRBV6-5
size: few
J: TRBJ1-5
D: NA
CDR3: CASSPGTAHQPQHF
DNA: TGTGCCAGCAGTCCGGGGACCGCACATCAGCCCCAGCATTTT

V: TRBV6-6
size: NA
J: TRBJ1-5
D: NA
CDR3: CASSYLGQSNQPQHF
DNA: TGTGCCAGCAGTTACCTAGGACAGAGCAATCAGCCCCAGCATTTT

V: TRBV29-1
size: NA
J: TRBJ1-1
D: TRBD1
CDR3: CSADRGGNTEAFF
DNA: TGCAGCGCCGACAGGGGGGGGAACACTGAAGCTTTCTTT

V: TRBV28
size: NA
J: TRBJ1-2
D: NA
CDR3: CASSLGPNYGYTF
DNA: TGTGCCAGCAGTTTGGGGCCCAACTATGGCTACACCTTC

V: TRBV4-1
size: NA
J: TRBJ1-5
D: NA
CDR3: CASSQVFDKTQHF
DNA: TGCGCCAGCAGCCAAGTATTTGACAAGACCCAGCATTTT

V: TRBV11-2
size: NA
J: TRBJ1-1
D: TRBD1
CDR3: CASSPRGQWNTEAFF
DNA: TGTGCCAGCAGCCCCAGGGGACAGTGGAACACTGAAGCTTTCTTT